Each of the 17 T cell receptor beta chains below was sequenced from the same sample in a study of CD8 T cells in Susac syndrome. Random hexamers were used to reverse transcribe an amount of about 0.45 to 1 ug RNA. TCRdb re-called the immunoSEQ multiplex PCR reads with MiXCR, one entry per CDR3 protein. Among about 110,000 distinct CDR3 sequences, approximately 93% were seen once, and the ten largest hold about 0.42%. The material sequenced was CD8+ T cells from PBMCs. The origin of the receptors is a human donor with Susac syndrome.

The chain carries TRBV12-3 or TRBV12-4 and TRBJ1-5; 9 nucleotides align to TRBD1. This CDR3 is built from 12 residues. The junction had 9 bases not matched to a gene; V was cut back by 5 bases and J by 16 bases. CDR3 amino acids: CASSGDRGLTHF. CDR3 DNA: TGTGCCAGCAGTGGCGACAGGGGGTTAACACATTTT.

This chain joins TRBV6-5 and TRBJ1-1, with D possibly being TRBD1 (5 bases). Trimming removed 2 bases from V and 6 bases from J, with 13 bases in between. Germline values: CDR1 MNHEY, CDR2 SVGAGI. The CDR3 length is 14 residues. The CDR3 bases are TGTGCCAGCAGTTACCCTGACGGGGCCTCTGAAGCTTTCTTT. It codes for CASSYPDGASEAFF.

This chain connects TRBV20-1 to TRBJ1-5; no definite D call. V gave up 2 bases and J gave up 0 bases, with 8 bases separating them. The CDR3 runs to 14 residues. Germline V lookup: CDR1 DFQATT, CDR2 SNEGSKA (reference sequence). The CDR3 loop reads CSARSDYSNQPQHF. Written as DNA, the CDR3 is TGCAGTGCTAGATCTGACTATAGCAATCAGCCCCAGCATTTT.

CDR3 DNA: TGTGCCAGCAGTGGCGAAAAACTGTTTTTT. Amino acids: CASSGEKLFF. The J gene is TRBJ1-4, the V gene TRBV2; D call uncertain. The ends were cut back, 4 bases at V and 8 bases at J, with 2 bases in the middle. CDR3 length equals 10 residues. Germline V gene sequence: CDR1 SNHLY, CDR2 FYNNEI.

This chain joins TRBV14 and TRBJ1-2; unclear D gene. Germline V lookup: CDR1 SGHDN, CDR2 FVKESK. Trimming cost V 0 bases and J 7 bases, with 15 bases left between them. The CDR3 runs to 15 residues. The CDR3 DNA is TGTGCCAGCAGCCAAGAAGGGTTCGCCGGTGGTGGCTACACCTTC. The encoded protein is CASSQEGFAGGGYTF.

The gene calls are TRBV12-3 or TRBV12-4 and TRBJ1-1; D is perhaps TRBD1 (5 bases). The V gene lost 3 bases and the J gene lost 5 bases, with 7 bases spanning the gap. The CDR3 covers 12 residues. The CDR3 loop reads CASSFWGTEAFF. The CDR3 DNA is TGTGCCAGCAGTTTCTGGGGGACTGAAGCTTTCTTT.

The table lists this clonotype with a count of one. J is TRBJ1-6 and V is TRBV6-4; D not resolved. V lost 6 bases to trimming and J lost 6 bases, with 3 bases between them. Looked up from germline, CDR1 is MRHNA and CDR2 is SNTAGT. This CDR3 is built from 11 residues. CDR3 protein: CASRGNSPLHF. CDR3 DNA sequence: TGTGCCAGCAGGGGTAATTCACCCCTCCACTTT.

V usage is TRBV29-1 and J usage is TRBJ2-3, with 12 nucleotides matching TRBD2. V was pared by 5 bases and J by 5 bases, with 8 bases of the junction left unmatched. Germline CDR1 and CDR2: SQVTM and ANQGSEA. The CDR3 totals 15 residues. The CDR3 loop reads CSVSGLAGSGDTQYF. The DNA of the CDR3 is TGCAGCGTTTCGGGACTAGCGGGCTCAGGAGATACGCAGTATTTT.

This rearrangement joins TRBV20-1 to TRBJ2-1, with D maybe TRBD2 (5 bases). CDR3 size: 13 residues. Trimming pared 2 bases from V and 8 bases from J, leaving 13 bases between. Germline CDR1 and CDR2: DFQATT and SNEGSKA (reference sequence). CDR3 amino acids: CSARLATGHEQFF. The CDR3 region has the DNA TGCAGTGCTAGACTAGCTACGGGCCATGAGCAGTTCTTC.

The chain combines TRBV25-1 with TRBJ2-7; 7 bases are shared with TRBD1. This CDR3 contains 17 residues. The V gene end was trimmed by 4 bases and the J gene end by 0 bases; junction bases not matched to a gene: 12. CDR1 is MGHDK, CDR2 SYGVNS, per germline. CDR3 sequence: CASSGGQEPWPSYEQYF. CDR3 DNA: TGTGCCAGCAGTGGTGGACAGGAGCCCTGGCCCTCCTACGAGCAGTACTTC.

The rearrangement links TRBV29-1 to TRBJ2-2; D tentatively fits TRBD1 or TRBD2 (5 bases each). CDR1 SQVTM and CDR2 ANQGSEA come from the germline V gene. V was clipped by 7 bases and J by 2 bases, with 14 bases between them. This CDR3 is 14 amino acids long. As DNA, the CDR3 is TGCAGCGCCGACCGGGACCCTAACACCGGGGAGCTGTTTTTT. This sequence encodes CSADRDPNTGELFF.

The chain links TRBV14 to TRBJ1-1, with TRBD1 matching 8 bases. The CDR3 consists of 20 residues. V gave up 0 bases and J gave up 3 bases; unmatched junction bases: 18. Germline V gives CDR1 SGHDN, CDR2 FVKESK. In nucleotides, the CDR3 is TGTGCCAGCAGCCAAGATCGGCCAGGGGGCTACCCCGGCGAGGACACTGAAGCTTTCTTT. It translates to CASSQDRPGGYPGEDTEAFF.

CDR3 sequence reads: CSARDPRANILPTEAFF. As DNA, the CDR3 is TGCAGTGCTAGAGACCCCAGGGCCAACATTCTTCCGACTGAAGCTTTCTTT. The V gene is TRBV20-1, the J gene TRBJ1-1; possibly TRBD1 for D (5 bases). The CDR3 contains 17 residues. V was shortened by 0 bases and J by 5 bases, with 22 bases between the two germline ends. Germline lookup yields CDR1 DFQATT and CDR2 SNEGSKA (reference sequence).

The V call is TRBV29-1, the J call TRBJ1-1; D remains ambiguous. The CDR3 totals 11 residues. Per germline, CDR1 SQVTM and CDR2 ANQGSEA. V gave up 4 bases and J gave up 5 bases, with 8 bases separating them. CDR3 sequence: CSVAEGTEAFF. In DNA form, the CDR3 reads TGCAGCGTTGCAGAAGGTACTGAAGCTTTCTTT.

This chain uses TRBV14 with TRBJ1-2; D perhaps matches TRBD1 (5 bases). The germline V gene has CDR1 SGHDN and CDR2 FVKESK. Trimming pared 2 bases from V and 4 bases from J, leaving 14 bases between. This CDR3 is built from 15 residues. The CDR3 sequence is CASSQFPGSFYGYTF. DNA for the CDR3: TGTGCCAGCAGCCAATTTCCAGGGAGTTTCTATGGCTACACCTTC.

The chain uses TRBV12-3 or TRBV12-4 and TRBJ2-3; tentatively, D is TRBD1 (5 bases). V gave up 1 base and J gave up 2 bases, with 7 bases separating them. The CDR3 sequence is 14 residues long. CDR3: CASSLGGLTDTQYF. As DNA, the CDR3 is TGTGCCAGCAGTTTAGGGGGCCTCACAGATACGCAGTATTTT.

The chain recombines TRBV3-1 with TRBJ2-3; D uncertain. Germline V CDR1 and CDR2: LGHDT, YNNKEL (reference sequence). This CDR3 has 14 residues. Trimming pared 0 bases from V and 2 bases from J, leaving 6 bases between. CDR3 sequence reads: CASSQDWNTDTQYF. As DNA, the CDR3 is TGTGCCAGCAGCCAAGATTGGAACACAGATACGCAGTATTTT.